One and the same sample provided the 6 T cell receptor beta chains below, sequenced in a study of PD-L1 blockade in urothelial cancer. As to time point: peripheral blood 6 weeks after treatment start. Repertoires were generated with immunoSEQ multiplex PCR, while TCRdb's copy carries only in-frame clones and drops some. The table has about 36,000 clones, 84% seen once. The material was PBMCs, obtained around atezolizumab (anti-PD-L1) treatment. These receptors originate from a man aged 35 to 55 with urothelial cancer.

CDR3 in DNA: TGCGCCAGTTTCCATAGCGGCTCCACAGATACGCAGTATTTT. It translates to CASFHSGSTDTQYF. The V call is TRBV5-1, the J call TRBJ2-3; tentatively, D is TRBD2 (6 bases). Trimming cost V 8 bases and J 2 bases, with 15 bases left between them. Germline loops: CDR1 SGHRS, CDR2 YFSETQ. The CDR3 is made up of 14 amino acids.

The CDR3 loop is CASSLGLAGAPYEQYF. The DNA of the CDR3 is TGTGCCAGCAGTTTGGGGCTAGCGGGAGCGCCCTACGAGCAGTACTTC. The chain recombines TRBV27 with TRBJ2-7, with TRBD2 matching 10 bases. V shed 3 bases and J 2 bases; nucleotides not matched to a gene: 7. CDR3 length: 16 residues. Germline CDR1 reads MNHEY; CDR2 reads SMNVEV (reference sequence).

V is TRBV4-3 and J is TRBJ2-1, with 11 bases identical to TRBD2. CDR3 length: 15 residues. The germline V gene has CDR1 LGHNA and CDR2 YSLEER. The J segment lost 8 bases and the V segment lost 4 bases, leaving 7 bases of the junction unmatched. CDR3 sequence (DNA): TGCGCCAGCAGCCCAGGACTAGCGGGCGGGGATGAGCAGTTCTTC. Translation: CASSPGLAGGDEQFF.

CDR3 coding DNA: TGTGCCAGCAGTTACCGGACAGGGCATGGCTACACCTTC. It codes for CASSYRTGHGYTF. The V gene is TRBV27, the J gene TRBJ1-2; 8 bases match TRBD1. Germline CDR1 is MNHEY and CDR2 is SMNVEV (reference sequence). After removal of 4 bases from V and 6 bases from J, the junction contained 4 bases not matched to a gene. This CDR3 contains 13 residues.

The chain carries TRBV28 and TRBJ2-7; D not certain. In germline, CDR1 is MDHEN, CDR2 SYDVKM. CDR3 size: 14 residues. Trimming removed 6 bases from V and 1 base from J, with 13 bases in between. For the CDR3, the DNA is TGTGCCAGCAGCTATCCTAAAAGTTCCTACGAGCAGTACTTC. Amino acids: CASSYPKSSYEQYF.

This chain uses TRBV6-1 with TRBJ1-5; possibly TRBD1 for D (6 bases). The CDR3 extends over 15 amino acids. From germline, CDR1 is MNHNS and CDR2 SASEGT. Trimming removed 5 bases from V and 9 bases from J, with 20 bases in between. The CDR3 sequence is CASSTHGGGSSPQHF. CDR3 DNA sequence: TGTGCCAGCAGTACCCACGGGGGGGGCTCATCGCCCCAGCATTTT.